Following are 17 T cell receptor beta chains from one sample sequenced in a study of siplizumab effects on memory and regulatory T cells. TCRdb's table, derived via immunoSEQ multiplex PCR, lists solely in-frame clones and lacks some. The repertoire holds around 86,000 clones, with 94% as singletons. Sequencing was done on a sample of non-Treg CD4+ T cells sorted from blood. The source of these receptors is a human donor in good health.

Only one count was recorded for this clone. V gene TRBV6-5 combines with J gene TRBJ2-1; D remains ambiguous. Germline CDR1 is MNHEY and CDR2 is SVGAGI. CDR3 size: 14 residues. Deletions cut 2 bases from V and 11 bases from J, with 16 bases between. In DNA, the CDR3 is TGTGCCAGCAGTTACGCACAGACGCTAACACAGCAGTTCTTC. Its protein is CASSYAQTLTQQFF.

This rearrangement joins TRBV19 to TRBJ1-5, with D maybe TRBD1 (5 bases). The CDR3 covers 16 residues. The V gene lost 3 bases and the J gene lost 0 bases, with 12 bases spanning the gap. Germline loops: CDR1 LNHDA, CDR2 SQIVND (reference sequence). The CDR3 coding sequence is TGTGCCAGTAGTATGACGGGGCCCCTTAGCAATCAGCCCCAGCATTTT. Amino acid sequence: CASSMTGPLSNQPQHF.

This sequence joins TRBV30 and TRBJ1-4; no clear D gene. Germline V CDR1 and CDR2: GTSNPN, SVGIG (reference sequence). With 5 bases removed from V and 0 bases from J, the gap between germline ends came to 7 bases. This CDR3 contains 13 residues. The CDR3 is CAWSETTNEKLFF. In DNA, the CDR3 is TGTGCCTGGTCAGAAACAACTAATGAAAAACTGTTTTTT.

This chain connects TRBV7-2 to TRBJ1-5; D call uncertain. Germline CDR1 reads SGHTA; CDR2 reads FQGNSA. Between the trimmed V and J ends, which lost 1 base and 6 bases, there was a span of 10 bases. This CDR3 comprises 14 residues. The CDR3 here is CASSLGGVAQPQHF. CDR3 nucleotide sequence: TGTGCCAGCAGCTTAGGGGGTGTGGCTCAGCCCCAGCATTTT.

This chain links TRBV5-4 with TRBJ2-5; 10 bases fit TRBD2. Germline-derived CDR1 and CDR2 are SGHNT and YYREEE (reference sequence). The V gene end was trimmed by 0 bases and the J gene end by 2 bases; junction bases not matched to a gene: 4. The CDR3 is 16 amino acids. The CDR3 nucleotides are TGTGCCAGCAGCTTGGCGGTACTAGCGGGACAAGAGACCCAGTACTTC. It codes for CASSLAVLAGQETQYF. The full variable domain, completed using reference TRBV5-4 and TRBJ2-5, is ETGVTQSPTHLIKTRGQQVTLRCSSQSGHNTVSWYQQALGQGPQFIFQYYREEENGRGNFPPRFSGLQFPNYSSELNVNALELDDSALYLCASSLAVLAGQETQYFGPGTRLLVL.

The CDR3 loop reads CASSIGVRAQGGELFF. CDR3 bases: TGTGCCAGTAGTATTGGGGTCAGGGCCCAGGGCGGGGAGCTGTTTTTT. This chain uses TRBV19 with TRBJ2-2; D is perhaps TRBD1 (5 bases). Germline V gene lookup returns CDR1 LNHDA and CDR2 SQIVND (reference sequence). This CDR3 has 16 amino acids. Between the trimmed V and J ends, which lost 3 bases and 7 bases, there was a span of 18 bases.

The chain uses TRBV18 and TRBJ2-5; 11 bases map to TRBD2. Germline V lookup: CDR1 KGHSH, CDR2 LQKENI. The CDR3 is 18 amino acids. V trimming: 3 bases; J trimming: 0 bases; junction bases outside the gene matches: 9. CDR3 DNA: TGTGCCAGCTCACCCGTGGCTAGCGGGGGGTCGTACCAAGAGACCCAGTACTTC. Its protein product is CASSPVASGGSYQETQYF.

This clone was seen only once. V gene TRBV10-3 combines with J gene TRBJ2-1, with D possibly being TRBD2 (6 bases). Trimming removed 6 bases from V and 7 bases from J, with 10 bases in between. Germline values: CDR1 ENHRY, CDR2 SYGVKD. This CDR3 is 12 amino acids long. Here the CDR3 reads CAIRGTGNEQFF. Here the CDR3 DNA reads TGTGCCATCAGGGGGACTGGGAATGAGCAGTTCTTC.

The V gene is TRBV5-1, the J gene TRBJ1-2; 10 bases align to TRBD1. J lost 6 bases, V lost 3 bases, and 5 bases had no gene match. Germline assignment: CDR1 SGHRS and CDR2 YFSETQ. The CDR3 is 14 residues long. CDR3 in DNA: TGCGCCAGCAGCTGGGGGGACAGGGGAAATGGCTACACCTTC. Translating gives CASSWGDRGNGYTF.

CDR3 protein: CASSLVGQGAGPYTF. The CDR3 nucleotides are TGCGCCAGCAGCTTGGTAGGGCAGGGAGCTGGGCCTTACACCTTC. The chain uses TRBV5-1 and TRBJ1-2, with a weak D call TRBD1 (5 bases). CDR1 is SGHRS, CDR2 YFSETQ, per germline. This CDR3 region has 15 residues. The V end lost 0 bases, the J end lost 11 bases, and 20 bases lay between the germline ends.

This chain links TRBV5-1 with TRBJ2-1; D is perhaps TRBD2 (6 bases). Germline CDR1 reads SGHRS; CDR2 reads YFSETQ. There are 17 residues in the CDR3. V was trimmed by 0 bases and J by 2 bases, leaving 15 bases between them. The CDR3: CASSLGASARTYNEQFF. The CDR3 DNA follows: TGCGCCAGCAGCTTGGGTGCTAGCGCGCGGACCTACAATGAGCAGTTCTTC.

V usage is TRBV10-3 and J usage is TRBJ2-1; unclear D gene. In germline, CDR1 is ENHRY, CDR2 SYGVKD. The CDR3 is 12 amino acids. Trimming left V 4 bases short and J 5 bases short, with 6 bases between. The CDR3 region has the DNA TGTGCCATCAGTGGGTCCAACAATGAGCAGTTCTTC. This codes for CAISGSNNEQFF.

This chain's CDR3 is CSAWTGVNTEAFF. Written as DNA, the CDR3 is TGCAGCGCTTGGACAGGAGTGAACACTGAAGCTTTCTTT. This chain uses TRBV29-1 with TRBJ1-1; 7 bases align to TRBD1. From germline, CDR1 is SQVTM and CDR2 ANQGSEA. V lost 7 bases, J lost 0 bases, and 5 bases stayed unmatched. This CDR3 region has 13 residues.

The chain carries TRBV27 and TRBJ2-3; D is unresolved. Germline-derived CDR1 and CDR2 are MNHEY and SMNVEV (reference sequence). Trimming left V 2 bases short and J 10 bases short, with 10 bases between. The CDR3 has 12 residues. The CDR3: CASSLEGGAQYF. CDR3 coding DNA: TGTGCCAGCAGTTTAGAAGGTGGGGCGCAGTATTTT.

This clone has a single count. The genes are TRBV19 and TRBJ2-7; tentatively, D is TRBD2 (6 bases). The CDR3 has 14 amino acids. V was cut by 4 bases and J by 0 bases, with 10 bases left in between. In germline, CDR1 is LNHDA, CDR2 SQIVND (reference sequence). The chain's CDR3 is CASSRGGDSYEQYF. The CDR3 DNA reads TGTGCCAGTAGTAGAGGCGGGGACTCCTACGAGCAGTACTTC.

The chain combines TRBV7-9 with TRBJ1-1; D is undetermined. V was shortened by 1 base and J by 6 bases, with 15 bases between the two germline ends. The germline gives CDR1 SEHNR, CDR2 FQNEAQ (reference sequence). The CDR3 is made up of 15 amino acids. This CDR3 reads CASSLVYPPGAEAFF. CDR3 sequence (DNA): TGTGCCAGCAGCTTAGTTTACCCGCCTGGCGCTGAAGCTTTCTTT.

This clone is a singleton in its sample. The chain combines TRBV6-6 with TRBJ2-7; D may be TRBD1 (6 bases). Germline-derived CDR1 and CDR2 are MNHNY and SVGAGI (reference sequence). The CDR3 consists of 15 residues. Trimming removed 0 bases at V and 2 bases at J, with 11 bases between. The CDR3 loop reads CASSYSSRGPYEQYF. The CDR3 region has the DNA TGTGCCAGCAGTTACTCGAGCAGGGGCCCCTACGAGCAGTACTTC.